A single TCR beta chain is shown here with its context. Trimming shortened V by 6 bases and J by 6 bases, and 17 bases separated the two germline ends. This CDR3 has 14 amino acids. Germline loops: CDR1 MNHEY, CDR2 SVGAGI. This record comes from a study of blood T cells in healthy people across ages. Through a sample-barcoded 5' primer and a J-beta primer mix, a second PCR was run for 7 to 11 cycles. TCRdb fed the 5' RACE reads into MiXCR, producing one record per CDR3 protein. The table includes 600,000 to 900,000 distinct CDR3 sequences, about a quarter detected once. In addition, the sample was reused for a study of T cells of mothers and their children.

Input material: blood. This clonotype was obtained from a boy between 10 and 17 years old in good health. This rearrangement joins TRBV6-5 to TRBJ1-2, with D possibly matching TRBD1 (6 bases). The CDR3 DNA sequence: TGTGCCAGCAGGAGGACAGCGTACGGAGATGGCTACACCTTC. Protein sequence: CASRRTAYGDGYTF.